The rows below give T cell receptor beta chains drawn from one sample of a study of sequential checkpoint blockade in melanoma. Sequencing used immunoSEQ multiplex PCR; TCRdb keeps in-frame clones, though not all of them. This sample carries about 5,100 clones, around 20% of them seen once, and the ten largest clones take approximately 18%. The sequencing here drew on tumor tissue (inferred from file names), taken from a patient given nivolumab and ipilimumab in sequence. All receptors come from a human donor with melanoma. Each CDR3 is given with its conserved first and last residue. Fields, in order: V gene, clone size, J gene, D gene, CDR3 DNA, CDR3 protein. D genes are given only for firm matches. Size is omitted from some rows. Given values are once, few, many or a class for expanded clones.

>TRBV5-1|NA|TRBJ2-7|NA
TGCGCCAGCAGCTTGAGCGCGGGGCTAACCTACGAGCAGTACTTC
CASSLSAGLTYEQYF
>TRBV28|few|TRBJ2-7|NA
TGTGCCAGCCAATGGTTTCTGGAGGGCCCCTACGAGCAGTACTTC
CASQWFLEGPYEQYF
>TRBV30|NA|TRBJ1-4|TRBD1
TGTGCCTGGAGTGGTTTACAGGGGAATGAAAAACTGTTTTTT
CAWSGLQGNEKLFF
>TRBV29-1|once|TRBJ1-3|NA
TGCAGCGTTGCTGCGACGGCTGGAAACACCATATATTTT
CSVAATAGNTIYF
>TRBV5-1|NA|TRBJ1-1|NA
TGCGCCAGCAGCGCAACCCCCCCGGGGCAGGGTCACACTGAAGCTTTCTTT
CASSATPPGQGHTEAFF
>TRBV10-3|few|TRBJ1-2|NA
TGTGCCATCAGTGAGTCGAAAGGCTATGGCTACACCTTC
CAISESKGYGYTF
>TRBV15|NA|TRBJ1-2|TRBD1
TGTGCCACCAGCAGAGATGGGGCAGGGGGCGAGGAGGTCACCTTC
CATSRDGAGGEEVTF
>TRBV10-3|few|TRBJ1-5|NA
TGTGCCATCAGTGAGTCCCCCGGGTCCCCCTTTTCTCAAGGGAATCAGCCCCAGCATTTT
CAISESPGSPFSQGNQPQHF
>TRBV19|few|TRBJ2-7|TRBD1
TGTGCCAGTAGTCTGGCGCTGGGACAGGGCCTTGTCGAGCAGTACTTC
CASSLALGQGLVEQYF
>TRBV6-8|medium-sized|TRBJ2-5|NA
TGTGCCAGCAGTATAACGGACTTCCAAGAGACCCAGTACTTC
CASSITDFQETQYF
>TRBV4-1|NA|TRBJ2-3|TRBD1
TGCGCCAGCAGCCCAGAAAACAGGGGGCTGAGCACAGATACGCAGTATTTT
CASSPENRGLSTDTQYF
>TRBV30|medium-sized|TRBJ2-5|TRBD2
TGTGCCTGGAGGCTAGCGGGGTTACAAGAGACCCAGTACTTC
CAWRLAGLQETQYF
>TRBV11-3|many|TRBJ2-2|NA
TGTGCCAGCAGCTCTCCGGGAGTCCTTGCCGGGGAGCTGTTTTTT
CASSSPGVLAGELFF
>TRBV28|NA|TRBJ2-7|TRBD2
TGTGCCAGCAGGGATAGCGGGGGGGCTCCCTACGAGCAGTACTTC
CASRDSGGAPYEQYF
>TRBV9|few|TRBJ2-4|NA
TGTGCCAGCAGCGTAGAGGGGGTAGCCAAAAACATTCAGTACTTC
CASSVEGVAKNIQYF
>TRBV6-8|medium-sized|TRBJ2-5|NA
TGTGCCAGCAGACCACCCATGCTAGCGGAGACCCAGTACTTC
CASRPPMLAETQYF
>TRBV6-8|NA|TRBJ1-2|TRBD1
TGTGCCAGCAGAACAGGGGGCAATTTCTATGGCTACACCTTC
CASRTGGNFYGYTF